The 9 T cell receptor beta chains reported below all come from one sample, sequenced in a study of shared clonotypes between healthy human individuals. This table comes from immunoSEQ multiplex PCR, and its TCRdb copy is limited to in-frame clones, with some not included. Here the sample spans around 700,000 clones, about three quarters being singletons. Specimen: memory CD4+ T cells sorted from blood. Indicated subset: CD45RA-negative fraction. Source of these receptors: a woman in her 30s in good health.

The J gene is TRBJ2-1, the V gene TRBV6-5; 9 positions agree with TRBD2. Looked up from germline, CDR1 is MNHEY and CDR2 is SVGAGI. Trimming took 2 bases from V and 7 from J; bases not matched to a gene: 9. The CDR3 contains 16 residues. Written as DNA, the CDR3 is TGTGCCAGCAGTTACCTGTCTAGCGGGAAAGGAAATGAGCAGTTCTTC. It encodes CASSYLSSGKGNEQFF.

The gene calls are TRBV10-3 and TRBJ1-1; 7 bases are a match to TRBD1. The CDR3 contains 15 residues. The J segment lost 1 base and the V segment lost 2 bases, leaving 4 bases of the junction unmatched. CDR1 and CDR2 from the germline V gene are ENHRY and SYGVKD. The CDR3 loop is CAISEARTGNTEAFF. The CDR3 bases are TGTGCCATCAGTGAGGCAAGGACAGGGAACACTGAAGCTTTCTTT.

The chain uses TRBV5-4 and TRBJ2-5; D not resolved. Trimming stripped 3 bases from V and 1 base from J, with 7 bases between. This CDR3 has 13 amino acids. The germline CDR1 and CDR2 sequences are SGHNT and YYREEE (reference sequence). This CDR3 reads CASSSLPQETQYF. The CDR3 nucleotides are TGTGCCAGCAGCTCCCTGCCCCAAGAGACCCAGTACTTC.

The chain recombines TRBV7-2 with TRBJ1-5; D unresolved. This CDR3 region has 13 residues. Between the trimmed V and J ends, which lost 5 bases and 5 bases, there was a span of 10 bases. Germline CDR1 SGHTA, CDR2 FQGNSA. The CDR3 bases are TGTGCCAGCAGCCCACGGGCGTATCAGCCCCAGCATTTT. Translated, it gives CASSPRAYQPQHF.

The V call is TRBV7-6, the J call TRBJ2-3, with D possibly being TRBD1 (5 bases). Germline loops: CDR1 SGHVS, CDR2 FNYEAQ. Trimming left V 1 base short and J 0 bases short, with 8 bases between. This CDR3 region has 15 residues. The CDR3 region is CASSLGTPSTDTQYF. The CDR3 DNA reads as TGTGCCAGCAGCTTAGGGACACCCAGCACAGATACGCAGTATTTT.

V usage is TRBV2 and J usage is TRBJ1-2, with D uncertain. This CDR3 comprises 13 residues. V lost 7 bases and J 8 bases, leaving 17 bases between the germline ends. In germline, CDR1 is SNHLY, CDR2 FYNNEI. The CDR3 nucleotides are TGTGCCAGCAAGTCAACGGAGTCTGGGGGCTACACCTTC. Protein: CASKSTESGGYTF.

The table lists this clone with many counts. V is TRBV18 and J is TRBJ1-2; D might be TRBD1 (6 bases). This CDR3 comprises 15 residues. Germline CDR1 KGHSH, CDR2 LQKENI. V was clipped by 2 bases and J by 0 bases, with 10 bases between them. The CDR3 spells CASSPIAGANYGYTF. CDR3 sequence (DNA): TGTGCCAGCTCACCAATAGCAGGGGCTAACTATGGCTACACCTTC.

This chain uses TRBV7-2 with TRBJ1-1, with D possibly being TRBD1 (6 bases). The CDR3 has 16 residues. V was trimmed by 7 bases and J by 0 bases, leaving 18 bases between them. In germline, CDR1 is SGHTA, CDR2 FQGNSA. CDR3 in amino acids: CASKRKVRGMNTEAFF. DNA of the CDR3: TGTGCCAGCAAAAGAAAGGTCAGGGGCATGAACACTGAAGCTTTCTTT. Drawing the rest from reference TRBV7-2 and TRBJ1-1, the complete variable domain is GAGVSQSPSNKVTEKGKDVELRCDPISGHTALYWYRQSLGQGLEFLIYFQGNSAPDKSGLPSDRFSAERTGGSVSTLTIQRTQQEDSAVYLCASKRKVRGMNTEAFFGQGTRLTVV.

This clone was detected a few times. The chain has TRBV23-1 and TRBJ2-1; 9 bases map to TRBD2. TRBV23-1 is known as an ORF, though its function is uncertain. CDR3 length: 19 residues. The V and J ends lost 4 bases and 7 bases, in that order; junction bases with no gene match: 20. The CDR3 nucleotides read TGCGCCAGCAGTCTGGCCCGAGTCGTGGGCGGGAGGGTTTCAAATGAGCAGTTCTTC. This codes for CASSLARVVGGRVSNEQFF.